A single sample is the source of the 6 T cell receptor beta chains below, sequenced in a study of sequential checkpoint blockade in melanoma. As to treatment: randomized to nivolumab then ipilimumab (arm A) or the reverse (arm B). Method: immunoSEQ multiplex PCR; TCRdb's copy keeps in-frame clones and lacks some. The sample gives almost 7,500 clones, around 24% of which show up once; about 9.5% is in the top ten. Sequencing was performed on tumor tissue (inferred from file names), taken from a patient given nivolumab and ipilimumab in sequence. These receptors came from a human donor with melanoma.

The chain carries TRBV11-3 and TRBJ2-5; 9 bases map to TRBD2. Germline V gene sequence: CDR1 SGHNT, CDR2 YENEEA. Trimming removed 4 bases from V and 5 bases from J; junction bases left unmatched: 8. The CDR3 totals 15 residues. In nucleotides, the CDR3 is TGTGCCAGCAGCTATGGCGGGAGGGTTGGGGAGACCCAGTACTTC. Its protein product is CASSYGGRVGETQYF.

This clone showed up many times. The genes are TRBV11-3 and TRBJ2-3; 11 bases line up with TRBD2. Looked up from germline, CDR1 is SGHNT and CDR2 is YENEEA. V lost 5 bases and J lost 4; bases outside the gene matches: 8. CDR3 length: 16 amino acids. In DNA, the CDR3 is TGTGCCAGCAGCCCCACTTCTAGCGGGAGGTCAGATACGCAGTATTTT. The encoded protein is CASSPTSSGRSDTQYF.

This clone occurred once. The J gene is TRBJ2-3, the V gene TRBV28; D not certain. Germline V gives CDR1 MDHEN, CDR2 SYDVKM. Trimming stripped 4 bases from V and 0 bases from J, with 5 bases between. The CDR3 extends over 13 amino acids. Here the CDR3 DNA reads TGTGCCAGCAGTTATGATAGCACAGATACGCAGTATTTT. Protein sequence: CASSYDSTDTQYF.

The rearrangement uses TRBV4-1 and TRBJ1-1; D perhaps matches TRBD1 (5 bases). V dropped 0 bases and J dropped 11 bases, with 13 bases sitting between them. Looked up from germline, CDR1 is MGHRA and CDR2 is YSYEKL. The CDR3 totals 13 residues. CDR3 region: CASSQDWSRAAFF. CDR3 DNA sequence: TGCGCCAGCAGCCAAGATTGGAGCAGGGCGGCTTTCTTT.

V is TRBV19 and J is TRBJ2-5, with 11 bases lining up with TRBD2. There are 16 residues in the CDR3. The germline CDR1 and CDR2 sequences are LNHDA and SQIVND (reference sequence). V gave up 3 bases and J gave up 1 base; unmatched junction bases: 4. The CDR3 DNA follows: TGTGCCAGTAGTATTCCCGGACTAGCGGGCCAAGAGACCCAGTACTTC. Protein: CASSIPGLAGQETQYF.

Within the sample, this clone is medium-sized (0.01 to 0.1%). This CDR3 is CASSVVGSSGEQFF. DNA of the CDR3: TGTGCCAGCAGCGTAGTAGGTAGCTCGGGTGAGCAGTTCTTC. V and J are TRBV9 and TRBJ2-1, with D unclear. CDR3 length: 14 amino acids. The germline CDR1 and CDR2 sequences are SGDLS and YYNGEE. V lost 0 bases to trimming and J lost 9 bases, with 13 bases between them.